The present entry profiles one T cell receptor (beta chain) with its context. Its specificity is unknown. The record originates from a study of CD8 T cells in Susac syndrome. The wider study: At blood draw, Susac syndrome patients were therapy-naive, on corticosteroids, or on intravenous immunoglobulin alone. General study points: In its TCR sequencing and HLA analysis, the study acknowledged that the number of individuals was relatively small.

Reverse transcription of about 0.45 to 1 ug RNA was carried out with random hexamers. TCRdb re-called the immunoSEQ multiplex PCR reads through MiXCR, storing one row per CDR3 protein. Seen here are approximately 180,000 distinct CDR3 sequences, 90% to 95% observed once, and the top ten hold roughly 0.087%. This receptor was taken from a human donor with Susac syndrome. Sequenced: CD4+ T cells from PBMCs.

The CDR3 is CASSLGQGLNTEAFF. CDR3 bases: TGTGCCAGCAGCTTAGGACAGGGGCTGAACACTGAAGCTTTCTTT. The chain recombines TRBV7-9 with TRBJ1-1; TRBD1 aligns across 8 bases. Trimming cost V 1 base and J 0 bases; bases outside gene matches: 1. The CDR3 sequence is 15 residues long. The germline gives CDR1 SEHNR, CDR2 FQNEAQ (reference sequence).